This TCR beta chain was identified during a study of response to subunit inactivated influenza vaccine. From the RT-PCR reads, TCRdb called clonotypes with MiXCR, one entry per CDR3 protein. The sample includes roughly 790,000 distinct CDR3 sequences, 21% of them seen just once. The CDR3 has 16 residues. Losses at the gene ends were 6 bases for V and 1 base for J; bases not matched to a gene: 10. Germline V gene lookup returns CDR1 MNHEY and CDR2 SVGEGT. This clonotype turned up a few times. The chain combines TRBV6-2 or TRBV6-3 with TRBJ2-5; 8 bases are a match to TRBD2. Specimen: PBMCs from blood, collected around 5 days after vaccination. This TCR came from a man over 45 who received an inactivated influenza vaccine. CDR3 DNA: TGTGCCAGCAGATCCCAAGGGCGGGAGGTCCAAGAGACCCAGTACTTC. Protein sequence: CASRSQGREVQETQYF.